The 10 T cell receptor beta chains in this list originate from one sample, sequenced in a study of tumor-infiltrating lymphocytes in primary liver carcinoma. Total RNA (roughly 0.45 ug) served as template for TCR beta cDNA synthesis primed by a constant-region primer. Amplification in three nested multiplex PCR rounds with slightly modified ARM-PCR gave rise to TCR beta libraries. For roughly 10 cycles apiece, the opening two PCR rounds ran with TRBV1-TRBV30 forward primers and a C-beta reverse primer. TCRdb called the multiplex PCR reads again in MiXCR, with one record for every CDR3 protein. Seen here are fewer than 350,000 distinct CDR3 sequences, less than 65% observed once, and the top ten hold 5.5% to 7%. Germline DNA was extracted too, while blood RNA derived from unsorted whole blood. Sequenced material: peripheral blood. The source is a man aged 40-49 years with primary liver carcinoma and hepatitis B virus infection.

In regard to this clonotype: Because the CDR3 is missing its conserved closing phenylalanine or tryptophan, this is likely a read error. The V call is TRBV14, the J call TRBJ2-2; no clear D. V lost 1 base and J 13 bases, leaving 10 bases between the germline ends. The CDR3 totals 12 residues. Per germline, CDR1 SGHDN and CDR2 FVKESK. The CDR3 here is CASSQGEMGLFL. As DNA, the CDR3 is TGTGCCAGCAGCCAAGGTGAAATGGGGCTGTTTCTT.

Details on this clonotype: One end of the junction does not line up with germline, which may come from a read error. V and J are TRBV12-3 or TRBV12-4 and TRBJ2-2; possibly TRBD2 for D (5 bases). The CDR3 contains 16 residues. CDR3 nucleotides: TGTGCCGGCAGTTTAGCGCAAGGGACGAACACCGGGGAGCTGTTTTTT. Encoded protein: CAGSLAQGTNTGELFF.

This clonotype was recorded a few times. The chain is built from TRBV28 and TRBJ2-1; 13 bases fit TRBD2. Germline CDR1 is MDHEN and CDR2 is SYDVKM. The CDR3 is made up of 15 amino acids. V gave up 4 bases and J gave up 13 bases; unmatched junction bases: 10. The CDR3 reads CASSSRLAGGATQFF. CDR3 DNA: TGTGCCAGCAGTTCAAGACTAGCGGGAGGCGCGACCCAGTTCTTC.

The sample holds many counts of this clonotype. The V and J genes are TRBV4-2 and TRBJ2-3, with TRBD2 matching over 10 bases. Trimming took 6 bases from V and 1 from J; bases not matched to a gene: 16. The CDR3 is 19 amino acids. The germline gives CDR1 LGHNA, CDR2 YNFKEQ. The DNA of the CDR3 is TGTGCCAGCAGTCTATCCGGGAGCACAGGACTAGCGGGCACAGATACGCAGTATTTT. Protein: CASSLSGSTGLAGTDTQYF.

As for this clonotype: This may arise from a read error, as a much more abundant clone is one base away. The chain is built from TRBV6-2 or TRBV6-3 and TRBJ2-7; 10 nucleotides match TRBD2. The germline gives CDR1 MNHEY, CDR2 SVGEGT. The length of the CDR3 is 16 residues. V was pared by 7 bases and J by 8 bases, with 17 bases of the junction left unmatched. The CDR3 nucleotides are TGTGCCAGCAATACCGGGATTAGCGGGAGGAGAGGGCAGCAGTACTTC. Translating it yields CASNTGISGRRGQQYF.

On this clonotype: A read error may account for a junction end that differs from germline. The chain is built from TRBV11-2 and TRBJ2-2; 8 bases agree with TRBD2. The CDR3 has 15 amino acids. Germline lookup yields CDR1 SGHAT and CDR2 FQNNGV. The CDR3 nucleotides are TGTTCCAGCAGCACGGTACTAGCGGCCACCGGGGAGCTGTTTTTT. Amino acids: CSSSTVLAATGELFF.

Points on this clonotype: Possible read error: a much larger clone is one base away. The chain recombines TRBV4-2 with TRBJ2-5, with a weak D call TRBD2 (5 bases). Germline V gene data show CDR1 as LGHNA and CDR2 as YNFKEQ. There are 15 residues in the CDR3. CDR3 DNA sequence: TGTGCCAGCAACCAAGGCCCCGGGAATGGGGAGACCCAGTACTTC. This codes for CASNQGPGNGETQYF.

V gene TRBV5-4 combines with J gene TRBJ1-6; D is undetermined. Trimming pared 4 bases from V and 12 bases from J, leaving 14 bases between. Germline-derived CDR1 and CDR2 are SGHNT and YYREEE (reference sequence). CDR3 length: 13 amino acids. The CDR3 nucleotides read TGTGCCAGCAGCACCCAAGACCGACAACCCCTCCACTTT. Translating gives CASSTQDRQPLHF.

As for this clonotype: A read error may explain this, as a much larger clone is one base away. The chain links TRBV6-1 to TRBJ2-7; D ambiguous. Germline-derived CDR1 and CDR2 are MNHNS and SASEGT. There are 14 residues in the CDR3. V was pared by 5 bases and J by 8 bases, with 19 bases between. CDR3 loop: CASSYLRTSRKQYF. Written as DNA, the CDR3 is TGTGCCAGCAGTTACCTTCGGACGAGCAGGAAGCAGTACTTC.

On this clonotype: This may be a read error, as it is one base from a much larger clone. The chain employs TRBV6-6 and TRBJ2-1; TRBD1 matches 8 bases. This CDR3 region has 15 residues. Germline V gene data show CDR1 as MNHNY and CDR2 as SVGAGI (reference sequence). Trimming took 4 bases from V and 0 from J; bases not matched to a gene: 2. The CDR3 nucleotides read TGTGCCAGCAGTTCGACAGGGGTCTCCTACAATGAGCAGTTCTTC. Its translation: CASSSTGVSYNEQFF.